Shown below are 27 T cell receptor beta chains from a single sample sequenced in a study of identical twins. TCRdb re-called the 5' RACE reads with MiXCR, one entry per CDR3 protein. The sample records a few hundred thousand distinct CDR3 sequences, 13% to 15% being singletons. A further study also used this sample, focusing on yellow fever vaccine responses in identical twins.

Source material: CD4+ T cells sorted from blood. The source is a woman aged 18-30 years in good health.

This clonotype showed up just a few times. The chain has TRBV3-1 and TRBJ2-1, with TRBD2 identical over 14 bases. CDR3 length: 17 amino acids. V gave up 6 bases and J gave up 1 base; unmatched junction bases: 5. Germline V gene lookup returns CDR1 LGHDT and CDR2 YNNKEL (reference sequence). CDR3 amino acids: CASRGLAGGYSYNEQFF. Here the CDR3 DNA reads TGTGCCAGCAGAGGACTAGCGGGAGGATATTCCTACAATGAGCAGTTCTTC.

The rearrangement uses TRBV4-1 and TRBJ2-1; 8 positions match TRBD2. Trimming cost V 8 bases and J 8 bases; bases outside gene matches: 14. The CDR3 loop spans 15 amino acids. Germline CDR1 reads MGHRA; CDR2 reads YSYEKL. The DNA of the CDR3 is TGCGCCAGCGCCACCCGGGAGGGAGCTCTCGATGAGCAGTTCTTC. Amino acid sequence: CASATREGALDEQFF.

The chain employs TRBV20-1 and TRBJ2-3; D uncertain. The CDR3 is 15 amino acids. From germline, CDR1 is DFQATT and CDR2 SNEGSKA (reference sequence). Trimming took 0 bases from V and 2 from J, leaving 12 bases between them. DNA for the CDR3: TGCAGTGCTAGAGATCCTCATAGATACACAGATACGCAGTATTTT. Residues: CSARDPHRYTDTQYF.

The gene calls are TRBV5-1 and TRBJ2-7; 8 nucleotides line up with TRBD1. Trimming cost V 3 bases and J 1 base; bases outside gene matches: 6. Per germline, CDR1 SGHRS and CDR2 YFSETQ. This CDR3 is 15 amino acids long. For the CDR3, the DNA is TGCGCCAGCAGCTACGGGACAGGTCAATCCTACGAGCAGTACTTC. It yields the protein CASSYGTGQSYEQYF.

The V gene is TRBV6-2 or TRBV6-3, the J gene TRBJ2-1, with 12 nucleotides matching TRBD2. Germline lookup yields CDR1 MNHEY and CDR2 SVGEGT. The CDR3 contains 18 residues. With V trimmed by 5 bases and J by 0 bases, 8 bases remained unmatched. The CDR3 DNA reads TGTGCCAGCAGTCCGACTAGCGGGAGCGCCAACTCCTACAATGAGCAGTTCTTC. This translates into CASSPTSGSANSYNEQFF.

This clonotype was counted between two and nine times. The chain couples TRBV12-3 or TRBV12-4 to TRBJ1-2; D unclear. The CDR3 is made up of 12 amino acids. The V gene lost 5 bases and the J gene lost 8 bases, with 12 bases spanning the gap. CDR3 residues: CASSMSGRGYTF. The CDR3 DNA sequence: TGTGCCAGCAGTATGTCAGGACGAGGCTACACCTTC.

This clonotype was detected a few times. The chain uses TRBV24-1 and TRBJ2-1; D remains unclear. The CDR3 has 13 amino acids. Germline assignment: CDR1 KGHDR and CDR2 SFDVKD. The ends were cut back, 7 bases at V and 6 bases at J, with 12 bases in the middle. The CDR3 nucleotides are TGTGCCACCAGGCTGGGTACCGCCAATGAGCAGTTCTTC. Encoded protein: CATRLGTANEQFF.

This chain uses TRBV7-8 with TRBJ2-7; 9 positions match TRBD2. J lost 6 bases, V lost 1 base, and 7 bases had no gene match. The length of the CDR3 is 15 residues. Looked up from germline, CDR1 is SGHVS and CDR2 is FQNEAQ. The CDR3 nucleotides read TGTGCCAGCAGCTTAGATATAGCGGGAGAAGGCGAGCAGTACTTC. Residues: CASSLDIAGEGEQYF. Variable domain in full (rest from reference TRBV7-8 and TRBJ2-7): GAGVSQSPRYKVAKRGQDVALRCDPISGHVSLFWYQQALGQGPEFLTYFQNEAQLDKSGLPSDRFFAERPEGSVSTLKIQRTQQEDSAVYLCASSLDIAGEGEQYFGPGTRLTVT.

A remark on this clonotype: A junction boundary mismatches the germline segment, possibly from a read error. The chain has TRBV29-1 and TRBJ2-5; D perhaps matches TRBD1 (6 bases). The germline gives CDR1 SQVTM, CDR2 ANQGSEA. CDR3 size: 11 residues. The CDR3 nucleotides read TGCAGCGTTGGGGGCCAGGGGACCCTGAGCTTC. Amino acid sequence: CSVGGQGTLSF.

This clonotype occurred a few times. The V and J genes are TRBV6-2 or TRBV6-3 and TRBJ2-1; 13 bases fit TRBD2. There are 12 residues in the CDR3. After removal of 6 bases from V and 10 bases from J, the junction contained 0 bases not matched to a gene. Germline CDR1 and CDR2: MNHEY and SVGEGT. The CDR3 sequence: CASRLAGGEQFF. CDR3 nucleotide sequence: TGTGCCAGCAGACTAGCGGGAGGGGAGCAGTTCTTC.

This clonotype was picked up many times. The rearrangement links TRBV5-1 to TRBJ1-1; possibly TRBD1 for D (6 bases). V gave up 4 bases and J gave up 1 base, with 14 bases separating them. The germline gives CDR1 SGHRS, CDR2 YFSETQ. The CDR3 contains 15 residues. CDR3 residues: CASSPGRTANTEAFF. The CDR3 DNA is TGCGCCAGCAGCCCGGGTAGGACAGCGAACACTGAAGCTTTCTTT.

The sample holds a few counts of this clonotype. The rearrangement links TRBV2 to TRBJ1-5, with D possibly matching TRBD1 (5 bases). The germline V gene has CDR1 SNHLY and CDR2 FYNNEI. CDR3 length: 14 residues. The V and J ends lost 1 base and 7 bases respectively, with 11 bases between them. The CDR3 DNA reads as TGTGCCAGCAGTGAAGAGGTGGGGGGACAGCCCCAGCATTTT. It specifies CASSEEVGGQPQHF.

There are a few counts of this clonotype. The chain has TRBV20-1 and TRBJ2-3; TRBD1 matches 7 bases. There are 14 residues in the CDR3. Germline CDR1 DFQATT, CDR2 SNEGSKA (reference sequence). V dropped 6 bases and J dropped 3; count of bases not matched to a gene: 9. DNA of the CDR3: TGCAGTGCCATCCCGGGACAGATAACAGATACGCAGTATTTT. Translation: CSAIPGQITDTQYF.

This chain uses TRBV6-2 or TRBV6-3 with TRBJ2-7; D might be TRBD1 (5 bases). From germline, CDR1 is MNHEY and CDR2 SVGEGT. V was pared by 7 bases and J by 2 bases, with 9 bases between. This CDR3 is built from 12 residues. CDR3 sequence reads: CASTRDTYEQYF. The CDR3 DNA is TGTGCCAGCACCAGGGATACCTACGAGCAGTACTTC.

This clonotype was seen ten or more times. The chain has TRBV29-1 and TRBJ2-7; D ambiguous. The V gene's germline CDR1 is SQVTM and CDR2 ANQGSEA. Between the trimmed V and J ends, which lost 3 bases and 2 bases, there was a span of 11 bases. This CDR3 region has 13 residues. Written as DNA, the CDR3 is TGCAGCGTTGATCCTAAGCTCCCCTACGAGCAGTACGTC. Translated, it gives CSVDPKLPYEQYV.

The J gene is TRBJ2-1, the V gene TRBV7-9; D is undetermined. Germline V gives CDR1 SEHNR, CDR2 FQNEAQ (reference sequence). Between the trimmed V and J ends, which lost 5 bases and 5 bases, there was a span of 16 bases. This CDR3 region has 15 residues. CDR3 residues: CASSPTNPTHNEQFF. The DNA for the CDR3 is TGTGCCAGCAGCCCGACCAACCCCACCCACAATGAGCAGTTCTTC.

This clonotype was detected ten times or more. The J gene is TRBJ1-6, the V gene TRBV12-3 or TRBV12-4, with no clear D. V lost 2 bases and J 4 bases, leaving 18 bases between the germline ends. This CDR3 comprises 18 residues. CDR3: CASSLFSGGNLYNSPLHF. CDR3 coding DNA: TGTGCCAGCAGTTTATTCTCGGGCGGAAACCTTTATAATTCACCCCTCCACTTT.

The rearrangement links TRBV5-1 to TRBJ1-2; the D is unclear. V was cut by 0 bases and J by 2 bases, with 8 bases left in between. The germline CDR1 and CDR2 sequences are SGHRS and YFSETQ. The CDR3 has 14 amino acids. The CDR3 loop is CASSLAEGNYGYTF. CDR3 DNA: TGCGCCAGCAGCTTGGCGGAGGGAAACTATGGCTACACCTTC.

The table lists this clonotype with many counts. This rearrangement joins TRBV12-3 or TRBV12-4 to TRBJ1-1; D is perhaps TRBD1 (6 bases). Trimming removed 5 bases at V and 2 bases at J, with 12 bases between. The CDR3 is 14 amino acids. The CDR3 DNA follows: TGTGCCAGCAGTCCGCGGGACACTAACACTGAAGCTTTCTTT. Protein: CASSPRDTNTEAFF.

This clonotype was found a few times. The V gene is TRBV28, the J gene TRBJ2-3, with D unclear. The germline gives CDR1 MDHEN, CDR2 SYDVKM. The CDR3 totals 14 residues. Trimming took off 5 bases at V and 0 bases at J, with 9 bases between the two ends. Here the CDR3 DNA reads TGTGCCAGCAGTGCCTATCCCAGCACAGATACGCAGTATTTT. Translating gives CASSAYPSTDTQYF.

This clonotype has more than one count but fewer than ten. Here the CDR3 DNA reads TGCGCCAGCGGCAGGGACAATCAGCCCCAGCATTTT. Translated, it gives CASGRDNQPQHF. This chain joins TRBV10-1 and TRBJ1-5, with TRBD1 as a possible D gene (5 bases). The CDR3 has 12 residues. The V end lost 8 bases, the J end lost 3 bases, and 8 bases lay between the germline ends. Germline V gene sequence: CDR1 WNHNN, CDR2 SYGVQD (reference sequence).

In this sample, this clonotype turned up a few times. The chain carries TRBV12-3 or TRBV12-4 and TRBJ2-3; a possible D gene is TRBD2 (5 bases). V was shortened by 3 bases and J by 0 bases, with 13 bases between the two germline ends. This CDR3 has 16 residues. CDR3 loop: CASSFLRESSTDTQYF. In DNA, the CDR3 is TGTGCCAGCAGTTTTCTGAGGGAGTCTAGCACAGATACGCAGTATTTT.

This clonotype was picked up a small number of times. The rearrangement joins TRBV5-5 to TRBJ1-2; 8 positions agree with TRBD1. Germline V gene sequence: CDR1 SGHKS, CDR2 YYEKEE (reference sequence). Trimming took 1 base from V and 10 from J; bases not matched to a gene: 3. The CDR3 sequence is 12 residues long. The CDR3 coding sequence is TGTGCCAGCAGCTTGCGACAGGGGATCTACACCTTC. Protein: CASSLRQGIYTF.

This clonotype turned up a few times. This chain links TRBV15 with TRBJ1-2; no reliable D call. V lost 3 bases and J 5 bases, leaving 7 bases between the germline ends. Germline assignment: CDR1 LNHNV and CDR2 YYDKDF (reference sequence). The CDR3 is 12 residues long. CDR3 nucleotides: TGTGCCACCAGCAGTGGAACGTATGGCTACACCTTC. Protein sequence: CATSSGTYGYTF.

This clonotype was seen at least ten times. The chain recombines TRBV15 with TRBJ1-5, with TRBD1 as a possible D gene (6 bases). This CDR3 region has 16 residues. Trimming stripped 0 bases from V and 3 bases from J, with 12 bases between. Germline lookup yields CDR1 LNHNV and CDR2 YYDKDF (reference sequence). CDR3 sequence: CATSRDMGAYNQPQHF. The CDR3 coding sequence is TGTGCCACCAGCAGAGATATGGGGGCCTACAATCAGCCCCAGCATTTT. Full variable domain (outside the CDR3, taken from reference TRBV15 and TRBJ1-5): DAMVIQNPRYQVTQFGKPVTLSCSQTLNHNVMYWYQQKSSQAPKLLFHYYDKDFNNEADTPDNFQSRRPNTSFCFLDIRSPGLGDTAMYLCATSRDMGAYNQPQHFGDGTRLSIL.

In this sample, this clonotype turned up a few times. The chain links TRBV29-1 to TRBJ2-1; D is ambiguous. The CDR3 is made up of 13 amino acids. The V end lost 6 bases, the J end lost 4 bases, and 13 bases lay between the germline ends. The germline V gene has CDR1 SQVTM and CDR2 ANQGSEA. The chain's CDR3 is CSVGRRDYNEQFF. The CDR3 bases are TGCAGCGTAGGACGGAGAGATTACAATGAGCAGTTCTTC.

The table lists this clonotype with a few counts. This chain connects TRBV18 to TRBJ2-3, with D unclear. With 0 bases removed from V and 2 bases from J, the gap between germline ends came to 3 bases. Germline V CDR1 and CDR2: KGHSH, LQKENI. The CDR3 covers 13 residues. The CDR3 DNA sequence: TGTGCCAGCTCACCACCGGTCACAGATACGCAGTATTTT. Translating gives CASSPPVTDTQYF.